One and the same sample provided the 5 T cell receptor beta chains below, sequenced in a study of T cell responses to AZD1222 COVID-19 vaccine. TCRdb keeps only in-frame clones here, not all; method: immunoSEQ multiplex PCR. Of some 150,000 clones detected, 85% to 95% appear once; the ten largest clones hold around 0.9%. The specimen comprised peripheral blood, sampled on day 0 of MenACWY control vaccination. The receptors derive from an adult in good health.

The chain uses TRBV2 and TRBJ1-6; perhaps TRBD1 as D (6 bases). The V end lost 4 bases, the J end lost 6 bases, and 13 bases lay between the germline ends. Germline lookup yields CDR1 SNHLY and CDR2 FYNNEI. CDR3 length: 15 residues. CDR3 DNA sequence: TGTGCCAGCAGTGTGGGGACAATGGGTAATTCACCCCTCCACTTT. It translates to CASSVGTMGNSPLHF.

CDR3 sequence (DNA): TGTGCCAGCAGTTACGGGACACCTCAAGAGACCCAGTACTTC. Protein: CASSYGTPQETQYF. The J gene is TRBJ2-5, the V gene TRBV6-5; maybe TRBD1 (6 bases). CDR3 length: 14 residues. CDR1 is MNHEY and CDR2 is SVGAGI in the germline V gene. Trimming cost V 2 bases and J 2 bases, with 9 bases left between them.

CDR3: CASSRRPASGMNEQFF. The CDR3, as DNA: TGTGCCAGCTCACGTCGTCCGGCTAGCGGGATGAATGAGCAGTTCTTC. The chain couples TRBV18 to TRBJ2-1; the match to TRBD2 covers 9 bases. This CDR3 has 16 amino acids. From germline, CDR1 is KGHSH and CDR2 LQKENI. V gave up 4 bases and J gave up 7 bases; unmatched junction bases: 11.

V gene TRBV2 combines with J gene TRBJ1-2; perhaps TRBD1 as D (5 bases). Trimming removed 5 bases from V and 0 bases from J, with 10 bases in between. The CDR3 has 14 residues. Germline V gene lookup returns CDR1 SNHLY and CDR2 FYNNEI. The CDR3 sequence: CASSPQGSNYGYTF. CDR3 DNA: TGTGCCAGCAGTCCTCAGGGATCTAACTATGGCTACACCTTC. Complete variable domain (other parts from reference TRBV2 and TRBJ1-2): EPEVTQTPSHQVTQMGQEVILRCVPISNHLYFYWYRQILGQKVEFLVSFYNNEISEKSEIFDDQFSVERPDGSNFTLKIRSTKLEDSAMYFCASSPQGSNYGYTFGSGTRLTVV.

The gene calls are TRBV7-3 and TRBJ1-2, with 12 positions matching TRBD1. This CDR3 region has 15 residues. With V trimmed by 2 bases and J by 8 bases, 6 bases remained unmatched. Germline-derived CDR1 and CDR2 are SGHTA and FQGTGA. CDR3 amino acids: CASSLSGQGAGGYTF. The CDR3 nucleotides read TGTGCCAGCAGCTTATCGGGACAGGGGGCAGGAGGCTACACCTTC.